This TCR beta chain comes out of a study of cytomegalovirus exposure and HLA in healthy donors. With regard to this clone: Its antigen remains unidentified.

Broader study findings: In a later analysis, HLA-associated TCR beta chains were more clonally expanded than equally common others.

PCR employed 60 Vbeta and 13 Jbeta primers. Assay used: immunoSEQ multiplex PCR; TCRdb lists only in-frame clones, some missing. The table lists over 150,000 clones, roughly 80% of them singletons. Deletions cut 5 bases from V and 7 bases from J, with 11 bases between. Per germline, CDR1 SGHTA and CDR2 FQGNSA. CDR3 length: 13 amino acids. The specimen sequenced was PBMCs. The chain recombines TRBV7-2 with TRBJ2-2; D is uncertain. This TCR derives from a male donor in good health and CMV-seronegative. In DNA, the CDR3 is TGTGCCAGCAGCAGACTCTTCAGCGGGGAGCTGTTTTTT. Protein: CASSRLFSGELFF.